This passage covers 23 T cell receptor beta chains from one sample sequenced in a study of memory CD4+ T cells and cytomegalovirus serostatus. Using immunoSEQ multiplex PCR, the repertoire was profiled, and TCRdb retains in-frame clones only, with some absent. The table shows some 50,000 clones, with around 76% occurring only once. The sort gate was single viable CD3+CD4+CD8-CD45RO+ cells for memory CD4+ T cells. Specimen: memory CD4+ T cells from blood. These receptors were collected from an adult in good health and CMV-seropositive.

The table lists this clone with a count of one. V and J are TRBV6-1 and TRBJ2-1; D gene ambiguous. V was clipped by 9 bases and J by 6 bases, with 9 bases between them. The CDR3 contains 11 residues. The V gene's germline CDR1 is MNHNS and CDR2 SASEGT. DNA for the CDR3: TGTGCCAGTCACGAGGTCAATGAGCAGTTCTTC. Amino acid sequence: CASHEVNEQFF.

The V gene is TRBV7-9, the J gene TRBJ1-1; possible D gene TRBD1, 5 bases. The CDR3 is 13 residues long. Trimming left V 2 bases short and J 3 bases short, with 7 bases between. Per the germline V gene, CDR1 is SEHNR and CDR2 is FQNEAQ (reference sequence). CDR3 nucleotides: TGTGCCAGCAGCTTACGAGGGGACACTGAAGCTTTCTTT. As protein: CASSLRGDTEAFF.

The chain recombines TRBV5-1 with TRBJ2-7; either TRBD1 or TRBD2 may fit D (5 bases each). The germline CDR1 and CDR2 sequences are SGHRS and YFSETQ. This CDR3 has 16 amino acids. V was pared by 3 bases and J by 3 bases, with 19 bases between. In DNA form, the CDR3 reads TGCGCCAGCAGCTCGAACCGACTCCGGGGCCACTACGAGCAGTACTTC. This translates into CASSSNRLRGHYEQYF. Full variable domain (remainder filled in from reference TRBV5-1 and TRBJ2-7): KAGVTQTPRYLIKTRGQQVTLSCSPISGHRSVSWYQQTPGQGLQFLFEYFSETQRNKGNFPGRFSGRQFSNSRSEMNVSTLELGDSALYLCASSSNRLRGHYEQYFGPGTRLTVT.

The V call is TRBV6-1, the J call TRBJ1-1; 11 positions agree with TRBD1. The CDR3 length is 15 residues. CDR1 and CDR2 from the germline V gene are MNHNS and SASEGT. V lost 5 bases to trimming and J lost 4 bases; unmatched junction nucleotides: 6. In DNA, the CDR3 is TGTGCCAGCAGTCACCCCGGGACAGGGGGCACTGAAGCTTTCTTT. Its protein is CASSHPGTGGTEAFF.

This chain connects TRBV19 to TRBJ2-1; 8 nucleotides agree with TRBD2. Per the germline V gene, CDR1 is LNHDA and CDR2 is SQIVND (reference sequence). V lost 5 bases and J lost 4; bases outside the gene matches: 7. The CDR3 length is 15 residues. CDR3: CASSRSGGPYNEQFF. CDR3 DNA sequence: TGTGCCAGTAGTCGGTCGGGGGGGCCGTACAATGAGCAGTTCTTC.

This clone has just a few counts. This chain uses TRBV5-1 with TRBJ1-1; TRBD1 might be the D (5 bases). Germline V gene lookup returns CDR1 SGHRS and CDR2 YFSETQ. V was pared by 7 bases and J by 3 bases, with 16 bases between. CDR3 size: 14 residues. CDR3 sequence: CASRRGTEDTEAFF. The CDR3 region has the DNA TGCGCCAGCCGCCGCGGGACCGAGGACACTGAAGCTTTCTTT.

Written as DNA, the CDR3 is TGTGCCAGCAGCCAAGGTAGGACAGGGGATAGCAACCAGCATTTT. This gives the protein CASSQGRTGDSNQHF. The chain couples TRBV4-2 to TRBJ1-5; 9 positions agree with TRBD1. V was pared by 1 base and J by 12 bases, with 10 bases of the junction left unmatched. The germline V gene encodes CDR1 LGHNA and CDR2 YNFKEQ. The CDR3 loop spans 15 amino acids.

The chain carries TRBV6-5 and TRBJ2-1; 7 bases agree with TRBD1. Unmatched junction bases numbered 8, after V lost 6 bases and J lost 15 bases. The CDR3 totals 11 residues. Germline values: CDR1 MNHEY, CDR2 SVGAGI. Here the CDR3 DNA reads TGTGCCAGCAGCCCGGGACAGCCTAGGTTCTTC. Translating it yields CASSPGQPRFF.

This clone has just a few counts. The chain employs TRBV1 and TRBJ2-5; TRBD1 reflects the table's D call only, with no check against the DNA. TRBV1 represents a pseudogene. The CDR3 totals 16 residues. The chain's CDR3 is CTSSHYGQNEQETQYF. The DNA for the CDR3 is TGCACCAGCAGCCATTACGGACAGAATGAGCAAGAGACCCAGTACTTC.

Regarding this clone: It is unclear where the CDR3 begins or ends on the DNA, so no DNA is shown, and the CDR3 is as TCRdb lists it. The V gene is TRBV6-1, the J gene TRBJ2-2; the table's D call TRBD1 went unverified against the DNA. CDR1 and CDR2 (germline): MNHNS, SASEGT. The CDR3 length is 15 residues, termini included. CDR3 sequence reads: CASILGARYTGELFF.

The rearrangement uses TRBV6-5 and TRBJ1-5, with a tentative D call TRBD1 (6 bases). Trimming pared 2 bases from V and 7 bases from J, leaving 9 bases between. Germline assignment: CDR1 MNHEY and CDR2 SVGAGI. The CDR3 extends over 13 amino acids. CDR3: CASSYDRTQPQHF. CDR3 sequence (DNA): TGTGCCAGCAGTTACGACAGGACCCAGCCCCAGCATTTT.

This sequence joins TRBV2 and TRBJ2-7; D may be TRBD1 (6 bases). The V gene's germline CDR1 is SNHLY and CDR2 FYNNEI. The CDR3 is 13 residues long. With 6 bases removed from V and 2 bases from J, the gap between germline ends came to 11 bases. For the CDR3, the DNA is TGTGCCAGCAGGCTGGACAGAACCTACGAGCAGTACTTC. This translates into CASRLDRTYEQYF.

This clone was seen only a few times. The chain is built from TRBV27 and TRBJ1-2, with TRBD1 as a possible D gene (6 bases). V was pared by 3 bases and J by 10 bases, with 12 bases between. CDR1 and CDR2 from the germline V gene are MNHEY and SMNVEV (reference sequence). CDR3 size: 12 residues. The CDR3 nucleotides are TGTGCCAGCAGTTTTAGAGGACAGTTCTACACCTTC. Encoded protein: CASSFRGQFYTF.

This chain connects TRBV5-4 to TRBJ1-1; tentatively, D is TRBD1 (5 bases). Germline CDR1 and CDR2: SGHNT and YYREEE (reference sequence). Trimming stripped 6 bases from V and 6 bases from J, with 21 bases between. The CDR3 length is 15 residues. CDR3 coding DNA: TGTGCCAGCACCGGAGGTCCGGGACCGATCTCTGAAGCTTTCTTT. This gives the protein CASTGGPGPISEAFF.

The CDR3 here is CASSRVNEQFF. In nucleotides, the CDR3 is TGTGCCAGCAGCCGGGTCAATGAGCAGTTCTTC. J is TRBJ2-1 and V is TRBV7-2, with D unclear. The CDR3 covers 11 residues. From germline, CDR1 is SGHTA and CDR2 FQGNSA. The V end was cut by 5 bases, the J end by 6 bases, with 5 bases between.

The chain employs TRBV4-1 and TRBJ1-2; D gene unclear. The CDR3 loop spans 15 amino acids. V was cut by 3 bases and J by 2 bases, with 13 bases left in between. Germline CDR1 reads MGHRA; CDR2 reads YSYEKL. The CDR3 region is CASSHRTTGNYGYTF. CDR3 sequence (DNA): TGCGCCAGCAGCCACAGGACGACGGGAAACTATGGCTACACCTTC.

The CDR3 DNA reads TGTGCAAGTCGCTTTACAGGGTTATCCTACGAGCAGTACTTC. Its translation is CASRFTGLSYEQYF. This chain links TRBV12-2 with TRBJ2-7; TRBD1, as called in the table, went unchecked against the DNA. TRBV12-2 has pseudogene status. The length of the CDR3 is 14 residues.

The chain couples TRBV7-9 to TRBJ2-5; possible D gene TRBD1, 6 bases. CDR3 length: 13 amino acids. The V end lost 4 bases, the J end lost 2 bases, and 8 bases lay between the germline ends. Germline lookup yields CDR1 SEHNR and CDR2 FQNEAQ (reference sequence). The CDR3 DNA is TGTGCCAGCAGCTCCGGGACACAAGAGACCCAGTACTTC. Translated: CASSSGTQETQYF.

The genes are TRBV7-2 and TRBJ2-7, with 12 bases matching TRBD1. The V gene's germline CDR1 is SGHTA and CDR2 FQGNSA. The ends lost 2 bases at V and 3 bases at J; junction bases unmatched: 11. The CDR3 has 18 residues. The CDR3 region has the DNA TGTGCCAGCAGCTTAAGGTCCCCGGGACAGGGGGCGCGCTACGAGCAGTACTTC. The encoded protein is CASSLRSPGQGARYEQYF.

The chain couples TRBV25-1 to TRBJ2-1, with 12 bases aligning to TRBD2. V trimming: 6 bases; J trimming: 10 bases; junction bases outside the gene matches: 7. The CDR3 is 14 residues long. The germline CDR1 and CDR2 sequences are MGHDK and SYGVNS. This CDR3 reads CASRSSGGAKEQFF. The CDR3 region has the DNA TGTGCCAGCAGATCTAGCGGGGGGGCGAAGGAGCAGTTCTTC.

This rearrangement joins TRBV18 to TRBJ2-3, with D tentatively TRBD1 (5 bases). Germline V lookup: CDR1 KGHSH, CDR2 LQKENI. The CDR3 totals 14 residues. V lost 3 bases and J 1 base, leaving 8 bases between the germline ends. CDR3: CASSPGQGTDTQYF. Written as DNA, the CDR3 is TGTGCCAGCTCACCGGGGCAGGGCACAGATACGCAGTATTTT.

The chain is built from TRBV5-4 and TRBJ2-5; no reliable D call. The CDR3 totals 14 residues. Trimming took off 1 base at V and 1 base at J, with 8 bases between the two ends. Germline CDR1 is SGHNT and CDR2 is YYREEE (reference sequence). The CDR3, as DNA: TGTGCCAGCAGCTTGTCGGCAGTCCAAGAGACCCAGTACTTC. It encodes CASSLSAVQETQYF.

The chain uses TRBV10-3 and TRBJ2-7; TRBD1 matches 9 bases. The J segment lost 3 bases and the V segment lost 5 bases, leaving 8 bases of the junction unmatched. CDR1 and CDR2 from the germline V gene are ENHRY and SYGVKD. The CDR3 extends over 15 amino acids. The CDR3 nucleotides are TGTGCCATCAGTTACCCGGGACAGGGTCTCTACGAGCAGTACTTC. Translating gives CAISYPGQGLYEQYF.